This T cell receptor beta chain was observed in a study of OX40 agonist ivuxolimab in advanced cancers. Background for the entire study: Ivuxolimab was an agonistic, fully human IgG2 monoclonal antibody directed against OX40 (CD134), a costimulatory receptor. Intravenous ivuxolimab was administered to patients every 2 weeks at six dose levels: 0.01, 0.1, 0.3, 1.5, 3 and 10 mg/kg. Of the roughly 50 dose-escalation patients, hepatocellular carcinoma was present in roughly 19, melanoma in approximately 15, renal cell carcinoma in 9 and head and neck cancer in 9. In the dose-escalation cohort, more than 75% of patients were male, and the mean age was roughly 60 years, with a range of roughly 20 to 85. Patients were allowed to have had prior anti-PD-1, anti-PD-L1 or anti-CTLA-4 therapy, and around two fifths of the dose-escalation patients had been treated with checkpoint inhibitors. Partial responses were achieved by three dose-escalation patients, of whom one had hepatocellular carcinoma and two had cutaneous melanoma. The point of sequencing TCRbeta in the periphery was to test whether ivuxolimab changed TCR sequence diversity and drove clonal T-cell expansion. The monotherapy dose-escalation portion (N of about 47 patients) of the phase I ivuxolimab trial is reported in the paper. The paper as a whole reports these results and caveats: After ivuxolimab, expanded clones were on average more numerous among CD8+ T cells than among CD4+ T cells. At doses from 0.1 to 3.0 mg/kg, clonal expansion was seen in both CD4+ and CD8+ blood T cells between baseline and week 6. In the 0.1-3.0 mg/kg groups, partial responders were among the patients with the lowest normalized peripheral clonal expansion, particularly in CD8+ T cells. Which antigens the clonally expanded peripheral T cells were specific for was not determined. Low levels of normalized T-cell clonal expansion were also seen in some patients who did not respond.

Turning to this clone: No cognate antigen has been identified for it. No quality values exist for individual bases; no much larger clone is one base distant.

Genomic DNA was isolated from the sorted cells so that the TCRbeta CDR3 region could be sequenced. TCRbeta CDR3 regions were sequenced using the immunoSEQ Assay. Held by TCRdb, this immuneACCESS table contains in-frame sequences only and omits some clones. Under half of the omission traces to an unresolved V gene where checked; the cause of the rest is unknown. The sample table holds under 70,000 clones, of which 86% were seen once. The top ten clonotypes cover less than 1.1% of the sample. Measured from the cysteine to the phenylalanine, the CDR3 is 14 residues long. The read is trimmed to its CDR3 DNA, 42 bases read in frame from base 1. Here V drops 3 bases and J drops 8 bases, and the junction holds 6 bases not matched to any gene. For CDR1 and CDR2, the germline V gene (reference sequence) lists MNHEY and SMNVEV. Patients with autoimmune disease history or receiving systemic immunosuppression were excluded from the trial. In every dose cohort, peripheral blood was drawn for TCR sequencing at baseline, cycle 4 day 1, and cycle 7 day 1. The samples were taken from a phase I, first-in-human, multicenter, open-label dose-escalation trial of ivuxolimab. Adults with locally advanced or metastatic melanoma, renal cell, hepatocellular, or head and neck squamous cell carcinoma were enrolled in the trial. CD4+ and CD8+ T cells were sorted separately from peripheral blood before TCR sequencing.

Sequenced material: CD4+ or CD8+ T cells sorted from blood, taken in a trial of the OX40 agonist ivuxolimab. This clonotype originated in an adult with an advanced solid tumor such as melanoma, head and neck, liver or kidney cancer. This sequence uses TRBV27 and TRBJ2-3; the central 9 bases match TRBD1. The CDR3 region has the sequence CASSLRGQGVTQYF. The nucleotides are TGTGCCAGCAGTTTGCGGGGACAGGGTGTTACGCAGTATTTT.